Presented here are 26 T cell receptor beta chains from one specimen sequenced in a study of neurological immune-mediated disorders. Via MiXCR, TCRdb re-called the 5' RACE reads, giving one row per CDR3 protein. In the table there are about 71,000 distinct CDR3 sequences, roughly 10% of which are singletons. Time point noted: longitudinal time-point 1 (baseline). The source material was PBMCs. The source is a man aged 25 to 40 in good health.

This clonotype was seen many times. The CDR3 nucleotides read TGCGCCAGCAGCCAGCCTACTAGCGGGAGGGCCTATGAGCAGTTCTTC. Its protein product is CASSQPTSGRAYEQFF. This chain links TRBV4-1 with TRBJ2-1; 13 nucleotides line up with TRBD2. CDR1 is MGHRA and CDR2 is YSYEKL in the germline V gene. This CDR3 has 16 amino acids. V lost 3 bases, J lost 8 bases, and 7 bases stayed unmatched.

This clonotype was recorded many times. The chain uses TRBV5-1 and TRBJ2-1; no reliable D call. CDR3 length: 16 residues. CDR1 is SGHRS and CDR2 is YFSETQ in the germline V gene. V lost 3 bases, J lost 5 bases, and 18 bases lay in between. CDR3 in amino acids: CASSYTHGDFNNEQFF. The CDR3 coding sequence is TGCGCCAGCAGCTACACTCACGGAGACTTTAACAATGAGCAGTTCTTC.

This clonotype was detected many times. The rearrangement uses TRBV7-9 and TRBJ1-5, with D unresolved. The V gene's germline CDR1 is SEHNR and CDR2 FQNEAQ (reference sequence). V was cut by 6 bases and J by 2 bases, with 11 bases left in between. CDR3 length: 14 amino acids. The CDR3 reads CASSTDVGNQPQHF. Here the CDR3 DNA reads TGTGCCAGCAGTACGGACGTGGGCAATCAGCCCCAGCATTTT. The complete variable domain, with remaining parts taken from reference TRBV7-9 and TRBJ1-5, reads DTGVSQNPRHKITKRGQNVTFRCDPISEHNRLYWYRQTLGQGPEFLTYFQNEAQLEKSRLLSDRFSAERPKGSFSTLEIQRTEQGDSAMYLCASSTDVGNQPQHFGDGTRLSIL.

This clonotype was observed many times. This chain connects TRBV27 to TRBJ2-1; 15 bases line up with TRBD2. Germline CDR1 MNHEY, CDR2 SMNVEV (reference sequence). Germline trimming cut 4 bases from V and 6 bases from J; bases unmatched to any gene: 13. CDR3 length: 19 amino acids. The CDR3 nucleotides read TGTGCCAGCAGTTCCCTCACCGGGACTAGCGGGGGGAGAGTCAATGAGCAGTTCTTC. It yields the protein CASSSLTGTSGGRVNEQFF.

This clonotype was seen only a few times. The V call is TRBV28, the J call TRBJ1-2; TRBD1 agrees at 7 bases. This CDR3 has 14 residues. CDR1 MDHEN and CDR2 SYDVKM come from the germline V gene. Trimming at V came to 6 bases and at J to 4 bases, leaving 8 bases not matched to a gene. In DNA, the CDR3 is TGTGCCAGCAGACCGGGACAGTCTAGCTATGGCTACACCTTC. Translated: CASRPGQSSYGYTF.

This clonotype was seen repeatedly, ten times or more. DNA of the CDR3: TGTGCCAGCAGCCTAGGACCGTCGGGACAGGGTGTATACGAGCAGTACTTC. This translates into CASSLGPSGQGVYEQYF. The chain links TRBV9 to TRBJ2-7; 9 bases line up with TRBD1. J gave up 4 bases and V 4 bases, and 15 bases lay outside the gene matches. CDR1 and CDR2 from the germline V gene are SGDLS and YYNGEE. This CDR3 contains 17 residues.

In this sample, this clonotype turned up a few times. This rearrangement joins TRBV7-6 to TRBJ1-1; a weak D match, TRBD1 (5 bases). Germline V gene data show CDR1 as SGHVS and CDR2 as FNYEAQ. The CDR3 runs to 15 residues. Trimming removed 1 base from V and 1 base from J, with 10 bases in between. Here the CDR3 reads CASSLVGVANTEAFF. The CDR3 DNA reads TGTGCCAGCAGCTTAGTGGGGGTGGCGAACACTGAAGCTTTCTTT. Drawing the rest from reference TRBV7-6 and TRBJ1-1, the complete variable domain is GAGVSQSPRYKVTKRGQDVALRCDPISGHVSLYWYRQALGQGPEFLTYFNYEAQQDKSGLPNDRFSAERPEGSISTLTIQRTEQRDSAMYRCASSLVGVANTEAFFGQGTRLTVV.

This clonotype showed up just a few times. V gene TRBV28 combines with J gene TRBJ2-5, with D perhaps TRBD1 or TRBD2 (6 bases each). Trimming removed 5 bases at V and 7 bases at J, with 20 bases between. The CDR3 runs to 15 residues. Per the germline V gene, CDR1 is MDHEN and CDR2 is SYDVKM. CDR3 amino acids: CASSIPQGGGGTQYF. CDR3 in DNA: TGTGCCAGCAGTATACCACAGGGAGGAGGAGGGACCCAGTACTTC.

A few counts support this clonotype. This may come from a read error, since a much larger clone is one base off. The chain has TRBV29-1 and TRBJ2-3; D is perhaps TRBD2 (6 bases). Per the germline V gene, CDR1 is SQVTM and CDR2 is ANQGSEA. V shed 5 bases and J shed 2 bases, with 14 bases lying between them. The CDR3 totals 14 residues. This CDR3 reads CSVLETRATDTQYF. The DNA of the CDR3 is TGCAGCGTTCTGGAGACTAGAGCCACAGATACGCAGTATTTT.

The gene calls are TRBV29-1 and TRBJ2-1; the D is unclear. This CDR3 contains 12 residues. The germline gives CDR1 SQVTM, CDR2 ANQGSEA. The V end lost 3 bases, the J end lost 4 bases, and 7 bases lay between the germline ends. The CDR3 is CSVDHQYNEQFF. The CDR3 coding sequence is TGCAGCGTTGACCACCAGTACAATGAGCAGTTCTTC.

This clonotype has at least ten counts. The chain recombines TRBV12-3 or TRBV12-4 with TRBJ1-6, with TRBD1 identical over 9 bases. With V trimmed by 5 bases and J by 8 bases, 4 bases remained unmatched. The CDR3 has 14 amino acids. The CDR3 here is CASSQQGADSPLHF. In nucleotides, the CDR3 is TGTGCCAGCAGTCAACAGGGGGCGGATTCACCCCTCCACTTT.

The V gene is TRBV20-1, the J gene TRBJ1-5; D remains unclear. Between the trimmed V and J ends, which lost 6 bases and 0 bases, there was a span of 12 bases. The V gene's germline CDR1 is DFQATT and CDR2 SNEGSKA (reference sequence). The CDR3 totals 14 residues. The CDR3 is CSACPVNSNQPQHF. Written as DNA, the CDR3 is TGCAGTGCATGCCCAGTCAATAGCAATCAGCCCCAGCATTTT.

CDR3 region: CASHEGTSSYEQYF. The CDR3 DNA is TGCGCCAGCCACGAAGGGACTTCCTCCTACGAGCAGTACTTC. V is TRBV5-1 and J is TRBJ2-7; tentative D call: TRBD2 (6 bases). The CDR3 loop spans 14 amino acids. CDR1 is SGHRS and CDR2 is YFSETQ in the germline V gene. Trimming pared 7 bases from V and 0 bases from J, leaving 14 bases between.

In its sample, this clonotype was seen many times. In DNA form, the CDR3 reads TGCAGTGCTGCCTCCCGGGACAGGGGACCCGGGGAGCTGTTTTTT. It encodes CSAASRDRGPGELFF. The rearrangement uses TRBV20-1 and TRBJ2-2, with 10 nucleotides matching TRBD1. Germline assignment: CDR1 DFQATT and CDR2 SNEGSKA (reference sequence). The length of the CDR3 is 15 residues. V shed 5 bases and J 6 bases; nucleotides not matched to a gene: 9.

The CDR3 spells CASSSRTGASTNEKLFF. The CDR3 DNA reads TGTGCCAGCTCATCGAGGACAGGAGCCTCAACTAATGAAAAACTGTTTTTT. V and J are TRBV18 and TRBJ1-4; 7 positions agree with TRBD1. V lost 5 bases, J lost 0 bases, and 9 bases stayed unmatched. The CDR3 length is 17 residues. Per the germline V gene, CDR1 is KGHSH and CDR2 is LQKENI.

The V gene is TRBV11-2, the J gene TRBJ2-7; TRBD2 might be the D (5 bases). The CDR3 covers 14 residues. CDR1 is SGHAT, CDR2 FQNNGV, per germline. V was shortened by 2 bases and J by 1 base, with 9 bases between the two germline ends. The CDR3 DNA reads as TGTGCCAGCAGCTTATTTCCGGGGTCCTACGAGCAGTACTTC. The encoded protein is CASSLFPGSYEQYF.

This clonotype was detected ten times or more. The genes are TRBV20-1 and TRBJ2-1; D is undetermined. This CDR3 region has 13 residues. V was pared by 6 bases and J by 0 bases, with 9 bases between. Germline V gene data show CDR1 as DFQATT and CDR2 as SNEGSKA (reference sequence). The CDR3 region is CSAPIDSYNEQFF. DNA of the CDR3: TGCAGTGCCCCGATCGACTCCTACAATGAGCAGTTCTTC.

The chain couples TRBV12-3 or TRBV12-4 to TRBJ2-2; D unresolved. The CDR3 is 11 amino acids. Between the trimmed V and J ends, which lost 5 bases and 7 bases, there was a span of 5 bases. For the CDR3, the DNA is TGTGCCAGCAGTCCCCTCGGGGAGCTGTTTTTT. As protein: CASSPLGELFF.

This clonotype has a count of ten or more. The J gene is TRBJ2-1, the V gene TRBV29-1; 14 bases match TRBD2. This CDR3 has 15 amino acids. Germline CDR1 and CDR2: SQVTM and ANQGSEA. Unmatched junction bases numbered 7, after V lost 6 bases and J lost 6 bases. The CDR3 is CSVEGLAGEGNEQFF. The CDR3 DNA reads TGCAGCGTCGAGGGACTAGCGGGAGAAGGCAATGAGCAGTTCTTC.

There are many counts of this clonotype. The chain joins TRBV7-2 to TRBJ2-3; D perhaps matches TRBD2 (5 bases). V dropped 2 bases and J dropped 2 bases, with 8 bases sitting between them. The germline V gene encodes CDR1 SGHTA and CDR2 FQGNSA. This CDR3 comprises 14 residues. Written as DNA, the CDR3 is TGTGCCAGCAGCTTACTCGGGATCACAGATACGCAGTATTTT. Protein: CASSLLGITDTQYF.

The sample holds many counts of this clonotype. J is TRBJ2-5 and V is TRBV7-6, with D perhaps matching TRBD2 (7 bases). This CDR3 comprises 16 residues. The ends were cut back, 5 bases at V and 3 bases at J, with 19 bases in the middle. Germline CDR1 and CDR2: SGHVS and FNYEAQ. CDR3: CASSHNGGGGKETQYF. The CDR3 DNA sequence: TGTGCCAGCAGCCACAACGGCGGGGGCGGGAAAGAGACCCAGTACTTC.

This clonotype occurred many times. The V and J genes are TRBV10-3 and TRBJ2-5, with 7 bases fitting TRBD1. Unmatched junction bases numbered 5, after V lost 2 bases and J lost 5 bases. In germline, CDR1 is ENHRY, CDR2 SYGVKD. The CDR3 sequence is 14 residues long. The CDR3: CAISEVGTVETQYF. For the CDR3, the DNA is TGTGCCATCAGTGAGGTCGGGACAGTTGAGACCCAGTACTTC.

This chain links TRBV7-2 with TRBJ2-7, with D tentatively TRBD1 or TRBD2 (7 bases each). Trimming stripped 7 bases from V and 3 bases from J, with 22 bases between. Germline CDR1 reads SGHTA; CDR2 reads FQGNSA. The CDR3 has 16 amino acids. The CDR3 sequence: CASTPFRGGVDYEQYF. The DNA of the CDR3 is TGTGCCAGCACCCCCTTCAGGGGGGGGGTCGACTACGAGCAGTACTTC.

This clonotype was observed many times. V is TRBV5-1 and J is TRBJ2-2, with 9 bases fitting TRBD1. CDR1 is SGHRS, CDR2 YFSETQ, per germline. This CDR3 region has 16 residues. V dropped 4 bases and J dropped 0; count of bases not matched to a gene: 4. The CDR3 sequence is CASSIGTGTNTGELFF. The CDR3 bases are TGCGCCAGCAGCATAGGGACAGGGACGAACACCGGGGAGCTGTTTTTT.

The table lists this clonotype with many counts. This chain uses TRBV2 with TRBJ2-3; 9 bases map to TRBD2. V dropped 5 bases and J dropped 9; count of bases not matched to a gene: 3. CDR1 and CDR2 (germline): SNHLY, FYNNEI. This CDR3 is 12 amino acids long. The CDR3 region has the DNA TGTGCCAGCAGTAGGGGACTAGCCACGCAGTATTTT. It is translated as CASSRGLATQYF. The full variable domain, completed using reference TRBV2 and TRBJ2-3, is EPEVTQTPSHQVTQMGQEVILRCVPISNHLYFYWYRQILGQKVEFLVSFYNNEISEKSEIFDDQFSVERPDGSNFTLKIRSTKLEDSAMYFCASSRGLATQYFGPGTRLTVL.

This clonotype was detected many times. The CDR3 here is CASSLIQGGAGETQYF. The CDR3 DNA is TGTGCCAGCAGTTTAATACAGGGGGGCGCGGGAGAGACCCAGTACTTC. The chain employs TRBV28 and TRBJ2-5; 8 bases line up with TRBD1. This CDR3 is 16 amino acids long. V shed 2 bases and J 4 bases; nucleotides not matched to a gene: 9. CDR1 is MDHEN, CDR2 SYDVKM, per germline.